The 7 T cell receptor beta chains below were found in one sample sequenced in a study of cytomegalovirus exposure and HLA in healthy donors. PCR was performed using 60 Vbeta and 13 Jbeta primers. The table came from immunoSEQ multiplex PCR; TCRdb's copy has only in-frame clones and leaves some out. The table shows about 160,000 clones, with about four fifths occurring only once. The sample taken for sequencing was PBMCs. These receptors originate from a male donor in good health and CMV-seronegative.

The rearrangement joins TRBV6-5 to TRBJ1-2, with 7 bases lining up with TRBD1. This CDR3 has 15 residues. V lost 5 bases and J lost 3; bases outside the gene matches: 9. Germline V gene data show CDR1 as MNHEY and CDR2 as SVGAGI. CDR3 bases: TGTGCCAGCAGTCGTACAGGGGAGTATGACTATGGCTACACCTTC. Translation: CASSRTGEYDYGYTF.

The chain recombines TRBV5-6 with TRBJ2-3; 9 positions match TRBD1. Trimming took 4 bases from V and 4 from J; bases not matched to a gene: 10. The CDR3 totals 16 residues. Germline V gene lookup returns CDR1 SGHDT and CDR2 YYEEEE. CDR3 in DNA: TGTGCCAGCAGCCCAGAGCGGGACAGGGACGCAGATACGCAGTATTTT. This translates into CASSPERDRDADTQYF.

This clone was observed a few times. The gene calls are TRBV5-1 and TRBJ1-5, with a possible D match to TRBD1 (5 bases). The V gene's germline CDR1 is SGHRS and CDR2 YFSETQ. The V end lost 0 bases, the J end lost 3 bases, and 7 bases lay between the germline ends. The CDR3 length is 14 residues. CDR3 sequence: CASSLGGLNQPQHF. The CDR3 coding sequence is TGCGCCAGCAGCTTGGGGGGACTCAATCAGCCCCAGCATTTT.

Only a few counts were recorded for this clone. This chain uses TRBV5-6 with TRBJ1-4, with D tentatively TRBD1 (5 bases). CDR1 SGHDT and CDR2 YYEEEE come from the germline V gene. Trimming took off 3 bases at V and 6 bases at J, with 12 bases between the two ends. This CDR3 has 14 amino acids. CDR3 nucleotides: TGTGCCAGCAGCTACTACCAGGGCGATGAAAAACTGTTTTTT. This gives the protein CASSYYQGDEKLFF.

The table lists this clone with a few counts. The chain is built from TRBV4-2 and TRBJ1-1, with 8 bases matching TRBD1. The length of the CDR3 is 15 residues. V shed 1 base and J 1 base; nucleotides not matched to a gene: 2. Germline lookup yields CDR1 LGHNA and CDR2 YNFKEQ. CDR3 nucleotides: TGTGCCAGCAGCCAAGTCGGACAGGGGAACACTGAAGCTTTCTTT. Its protein product is CASSQVGQGNTEAFF.

V and J are TRBV7-9 and TRBJ1-2; 8 bases map to TRBD1. Germline CDR1 and CDR2: SEHNR and FQNEAQ (reference sequence). The CDR3 runs to 15 residues. Losses at the gene ends were 5 bases for V and 6 bases for J; bases not matched to a gene: 11. The CDR3 sequence: CASSDTADREHGYTF. The DNA for the CDR3 is TGTGCCAGCAGCGACACCGCGGACAGGGAGCATGGCTACACCTTC. Looking up the rest from reference TRBV7-9 and TRBJ1-2 gives the full variable domain: DTGVSQNPRHKITKRGQNVTFRCDPISEHNRLYWYRQTLGQGPEFLTYFQNEAQLEKSRLLSDRFSAERPKGSFSTLEIQRTEQGDSAMYLCASSDTADREHGYTFGSGTRLTVV.

The V call is TRBV27, the J call TRBJ1-6; D gene uncertain. Germline values: CDR1 MNHEY, CDR2 SMNVEV (reference sequence). This CDR3 region has 14 residues. The V gene lost 2 bases and the J gene lost 7 bases, with 9 bases spanning the gap. The CDR3 reads CASSLREGNSPLHF. In nucleotides, the CDR3 is TGTGCCAGCAGTTTACGGGAAGGAAATTCACCCCTCCACTTT.